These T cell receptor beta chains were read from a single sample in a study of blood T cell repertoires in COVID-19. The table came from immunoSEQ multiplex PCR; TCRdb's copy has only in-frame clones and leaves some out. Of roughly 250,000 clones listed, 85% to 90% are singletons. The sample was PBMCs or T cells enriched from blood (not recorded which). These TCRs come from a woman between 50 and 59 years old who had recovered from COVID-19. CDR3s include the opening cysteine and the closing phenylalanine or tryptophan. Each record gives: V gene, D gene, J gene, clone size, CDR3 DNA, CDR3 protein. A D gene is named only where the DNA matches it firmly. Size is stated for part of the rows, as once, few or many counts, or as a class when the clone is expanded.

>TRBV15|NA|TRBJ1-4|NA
TGTGCCACCAGCACTTATGACAGCGTCGTGGTCAATGAAAAACTGTTTTTT
CATSTYDSVVVNEKLFF
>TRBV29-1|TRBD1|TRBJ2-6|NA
TGCAGCGTCACAGGGGGCACTGGGGCCAACGTCCTGACTTTC
CSVTGGTGANVLTF
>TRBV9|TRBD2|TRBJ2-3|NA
TGTGCCAGCAGCGTTTCTAGCGGGAGCACAGATACGCAGTATTTT
CASSVSSGSTDTQYF
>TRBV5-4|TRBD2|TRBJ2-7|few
TGTGCCACCTATTCGGGACTAGCGGGAGGGGAGCAGTACTTC
CATYSGLAGGEQYF
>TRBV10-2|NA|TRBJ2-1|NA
TGCGCCAGCAGGGAGGGGAGTAATGAGCAGTTCTTC
CASREGSNEQFF
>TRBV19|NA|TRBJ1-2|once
TGTGCCAGTAGTATAGGAGAAGCTAACTATGGCTACACCTTC
CASSIGEANYGYTF
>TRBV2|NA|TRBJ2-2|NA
TGTGCCAGCAGTGAGTTGGCTAGATCGGGTAAAGGGGAGCTGTTTTTT
CASSELARSGKGELFF
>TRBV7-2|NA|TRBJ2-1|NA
TGTGCCAGCAGCTTAGGGACAGCCGAATACAATGAGCAGTTCTTC
CASSLGTAEYNEQFF
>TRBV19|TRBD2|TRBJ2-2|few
TGTGCCAGTAGTGACGGTGGGCGGGAGGGCCGGCGCACCGGGGAGCTGTTTTTT
CASSDGGREGRRTGELFF
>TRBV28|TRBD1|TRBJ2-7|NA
TGTGCCAGCAACGCGAGGGGGCGCCGCGAGCAGTACTTC
CASNARGRREQYF
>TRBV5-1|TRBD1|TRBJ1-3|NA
TGCGCCAGCAGCTTGGCCCCTACAGGGGCCTCTGGAAACACCATATATTTT
CASSLAPTGASGNTIYF
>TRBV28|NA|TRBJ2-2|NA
TGTGCCAGCAGTTTACAGGTCGGGGAGCTGTTTTTT
CASSLQVGELFF
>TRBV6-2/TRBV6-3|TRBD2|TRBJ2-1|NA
TGTGCCAGCAGTCACCTCTTAGGGACTAGAGATAATGAGCAGTTCTTC
CASSHLLGTRDNEQFF
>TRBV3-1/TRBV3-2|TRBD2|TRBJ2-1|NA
TGTGCCAGCAGCCCCGGGACTAGCGGTTACAATGAGCAGTTCTTC
CASSPGTSGYNEQFF
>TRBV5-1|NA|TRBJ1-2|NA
TGCGCCAGCAGCGGGCAGGGCCCTCACTATGGCTACACCTTC
CASSGQGPHYGYTF
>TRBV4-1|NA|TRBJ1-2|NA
TGCGCCAGCAGCCAAGATTTAGGGGCCGGGCGCGGCTACACCTTC
CASSQDLGAGRGYTF
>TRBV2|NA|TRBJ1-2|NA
TGTGCCAGCAGCCGGGACACCTATGGCTACACCTTC
CASSRDTYGYTF
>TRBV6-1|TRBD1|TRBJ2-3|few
TGTGCCAGCAGTGGCCGGGACAGGGGTGGAACAGATACGCAGTATTTT
CASSGRDRGGTDTQYF
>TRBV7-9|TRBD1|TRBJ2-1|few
TGTGCCAGCAGCTTGGACAGGGGGCGCGACAATGAGCAGTTCTTC
CASSLDRGRDNEQFF
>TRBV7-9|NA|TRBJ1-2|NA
TGTGCCAGCAGCTTAACGACAGGTGTTGGCTACACCTTC
CASSLTTGVGYTF
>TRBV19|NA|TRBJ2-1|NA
TGTGCCAGTAGTATAAGGGGAGGCAATGAGCAGTTCTTC
CASSIRGGNEQFF
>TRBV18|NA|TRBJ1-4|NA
TGTGCCAGCTCACCATCAGATGAAAAACTGTTTTTT
CASSPSDEKLFF
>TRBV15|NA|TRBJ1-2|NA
TGTGCCACCAGCAGAGATAAGGACAGCAGCTACACCTTC
CATSRDKDSSYTF
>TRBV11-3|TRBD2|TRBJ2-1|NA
TGTGCCAGCAGCCGCGCTGGGGGGGGTAATGAGCAGTTCTTC
CASSRAGGGNEQFF
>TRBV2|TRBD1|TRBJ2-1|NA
TGTGCCAGCAGTGAGGGGGACAGGGGGCTTTACAATGAGCAGTTCTTC
CASSEGDRGLYNEQFF
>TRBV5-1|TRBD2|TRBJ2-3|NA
TGCGCCAGCAGCTTGCCAGCGGGAGACGTAGATACGCAGTATTTT
CASSLPAGDVDTQYF
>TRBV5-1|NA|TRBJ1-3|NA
TGCGCCAGCAGCTTGGCTCCCCCAAGTCTATCTGGAAACACCATATATTTT
CASSLAPPSLSGNTIYF
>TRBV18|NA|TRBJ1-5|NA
TGTGCCAGCTCACCCCCCAGTTTAAGCAATCAGCCCCAGCATTTT
CASSPPSLSNQPQHF
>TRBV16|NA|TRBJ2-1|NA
TGTGCCAGCAGCCAACAGCCCCAACTAGCCGACGGCAATGAGCAGTTCTTC
CASSQQPQLADGNEQFF
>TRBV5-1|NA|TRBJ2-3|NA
TGCGCCAGCAGCGGATGGGGAGTGACAGATACGCAGTATTTT
CASSGWGVTDTQYF
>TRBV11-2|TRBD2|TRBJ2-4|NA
TGTGCCAGCAGCTCGGTAGCGGGAGGGCCGGCTATTAAAAACATTCAGTACTTC
CASSSVAGGPAIKNIQYF
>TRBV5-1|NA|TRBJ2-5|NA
TGCGCCAGCAGCCGGGACATCCGATCTCAAGAGACCCAGTACTTC
CASSRDIRSQETQYF
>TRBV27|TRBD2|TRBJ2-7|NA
TGTGCCAGCAGTCCCTTAGCGGGAGACTCCTACGAGCAGTACTTC
CASSPLAGDSYEQYF
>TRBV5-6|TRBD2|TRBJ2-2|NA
TGTGCCAGCAGCTTGGTAGCGGGAGGTCGCACCGGGGAGCTGTTTTTT
CASSLVAGGRTGELFF
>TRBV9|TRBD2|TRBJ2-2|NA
TGTGCCAGCAGCGTAGAACGTAGCGGGAGCCCCACCGGGGAGCTGTTTTTT
CASSVERSGSPTGELFF
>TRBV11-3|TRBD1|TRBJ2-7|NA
TGTGCCAGCAGCTTAGAGGGGCCGGGACAGGTAGCCTGCGAGCAGTACTTC
CASSLEGPGQVACEQYF
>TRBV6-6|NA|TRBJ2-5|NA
TGTGCCAGCAGTTACCGTGGCGGAGAGTCCCAGTACTTC
CASSYRGGESQYF
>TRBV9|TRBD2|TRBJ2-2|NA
TGTGCCAGCAGCCCCCGCCCCGGGGTAGCGGGAGTTAGGACCGGGGAGCTGTTTTTT
CASSPRPGVAGVRTGELFF
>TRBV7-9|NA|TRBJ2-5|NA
TGTGCCAGCAGCTCGGCAGGGACACTCCAAGAGACCCAGTACTTC
CASSSAGTLQETQYF
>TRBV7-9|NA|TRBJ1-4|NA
TGTGCCAGCAGCTTAACACAGAGTAATGAAAAACTGTTTTTT
CASSLTQSNEKLFF